These 4 T cell receptor beta chains share one sample of origin, sequenced in a study of molecular identifiers for immune sequencing clone quantification. TCRdb reprocessed the PCR reads with MiXCR, giving one entry per CDR3 protein. The sample holds a few hundred thousand distinct CDR3 sequences, around 23% seen once. The sequenced material came from naive CD8+ T cells from blood, with Jurkat cell RNA spiked in. The subset is: FACS-sorted CD8+CD4-CCR7+CD45RA+ naive T cells. These receptors all come from a human donor in good health. Some libraries in this study had Jurkat cell RNA spiked in.

In the case of this clonotype: One end of the junction is discordant with germline, which a read error may explain. The chain employs TRBV14 and TRBJ1-4; the match to TRBD1 covers 8 bases. Germline-derived CDR1 and CDR2 are SGHDN and FVKESK. This CDR3 is 13 amino acids long. This CDR3 is CASSQGTGEKLLF. As DNA, the CDR3 is TGTGCCAGCAGCCAGGGGACAGGTGAAAAACTGCTTTTT.

This clonotype came up many times. The chain employs TRBV29-1 and TRBJ2-3, with D possibly matching TRBD2 (6 bases). The CDR3 spans 15 residues. Germline V gene data show CDR1 as SQVTM and CDR2 as ANQGSEA. V lost 0 bases to trimming and J lost 4 bases, with 14 bases between them. CDR3 protein: CSVEDLSGVPDTQYF. The CDR3, as DNA: TGCAGCGTTGAAGATCTTTCGGGGGTCCCAGATACGCAGTATTTT.

This chain connects TRBV19 to TRBJ2-2; a weak D match, TRBD1 (6 bases). The CDR3 sequence is 15 residues long. V was trimmed by 4 bases and J by 6 bases, leaving 15 bases between them. CDR1 is LNHDA, CDR2 SQIVND, per germline (reference sequence). Here the CDR3 reads CASSTKGEYPGELFF. CDR3 coding DNA: TGTGCCAGTAGTACTAAGGGGGAGTATCCCGGGGAGCTGTTTTTT.

This clonotype was observed a handful of times. The chain recombines TRBV20-1 with TRBJ2-5; 9 nucleotides agree with TRBD2. Unmatched junction bases numbered 17, after V lost 6 bases and J lost 0 bases. Germline lookup yields CDR1 DFQATT and CDR2 SNEGSKA (reference sequence). The CDR3 extends over 18 amino acids. The DNA for the CDR3 is TGCAGTGCCCCTGATAGCCAGCGGGAGGCCACGTACCAAGAGACCCAGTACTTC. Protein: CSAPDSQREATYQETQYF.